This T cell receptor (beta chain) was recorded in a study of blood T cell repertoires in COVID-19. Original handling: Reference gene primers were amplified, and this amplification served to estimate nucleated cell counts. Sequencing used immunoSEQ multiplex PCR; TCRdb keeps in-frame clones, though not all of them. Clone size and the V and J calls come from that table; the DNA yielded D and trimming. The sample contains tens of thousands of clones, around 91% of which appear only once. V dropped 5 bases and J dropped 4 bases, with 11 bases sitting between them. Germline V gives CDR1 SGHAT, CDR2 FQNNGV. The CDR3 spans 13 residues.

Sample: peripheral blood. The chain employs TRBV11-2 and TRBJ1-2; weak D call: TRBD1 (5 bases). The clonotype originates from a man aged 70-80 years with active or convalescent COVID-19. The CDR3 protein is CASSHGQVYGYTF. In DNA form, the CDR3 reads TGTGCCAGCAGCCATGGACAAGTCTATGGCTACACCTTC.